Below, 18 T cell receptor beta chains from the same sample are listed, as sequenced in a study of CD8 T cells in Susac syndrome. Random hexamers were used to reverse transcribe roughly 0.5 to 1 ug of RNA. MiXCR was run by TCRdb on the immunoSEQ multiplex PCR reads, yielding one entry per CDR3 protein. The table records around 230,000 distinct CDR3 sequences, 95% of them present only once. The material sequenced was CD4+ T cells from PBMCs. These receptors came from a human donor with multiple sclerosis.

The chain has TRBV20-1 and TRBJ1-3; D may be TRBD1 (5 bases). CDR1 DFQATT and CDR2 SNEGSKA come from the germline V gene (reference sequence). The CDR3 extends over 13 amino acids. Deletions cut 3 bases from V and 2 bases from J, with 8 bases between. The CDR3: CSASTGPGNTIYF. Here the CDR3 DNA reads TGCAGTGCTAGTACAGGACCTGGAAACACCATATATTTT.

The genes are TRBV20-1 and TRBJ1-1; D may be TRBD1 (6 bases). Trimming took off 3 bases at V and 1 base at J, with 18 bases between the two ends. Germline values: CDR1 DFQATT, CDR2 SNEGSKA (reference sequence). CDR3 length: 16 residues. The CDR3 DNA is TGCAGTGCTAGGGTTTTGGGGGGCGCCGAGAACACTGAAGCTTTCTTT. Its translation is CSARVLGGAENTEAFF.

The rearrangement uses TRBV15 and TRBJ1-2; D remains ambiguous. The V gene lost 3 bases and the J gene lost 7 bases, with 9 bases spanning the gap. CDR1 and CDR2 (germline): LNHNV, YYDKDF (reference sequence). The CDR3 is 12 residues long. CDR3 region: CATSRGSPGYTF. In DNA, the CDR3 is TGTGCCACCAGCAGGGGTAGTCCTGGCTACACCTTC.

The chain couples TRBV20-1 to TRBJ2-1; 8 bases are a match to TRBD2. Losses at the gene ends were 7 bases for V and 12 bases for J; bases not matched to a gene: 14. The CDR3 has 13 amino acids. Germline V gene data show CDR1 as DFQATT and CDR2 as SNEGSKA (reference sequence). CDR3 amino acids: CSGCLGSGRTQFF. CDR3 DNA: TGCAGTGGCTGCCTTGGGAGCGGGAGAACGCAGTTCTTC.

The CDR3 DNA follows: TGCGCCAGCAGCTTCGCGTGGGACAGCAATTCACCCCTCCACTTT. Its protein is CASSFAWDSNSPLHF. The chain employs TRBV5-1 and TRBJ1-6; 7 bases agree with TRBD1. The junction had 6 bases not matched to a gene; V was cut back by 2 bases and J by 7 bases. Looked up from germline, CDR1 is SGHRS and CDR2 is YFSETQ. The CDR3 length is 15 residues.

V is TRBV5-4 and J is TRBJ2-1; D not certain. Germline V gene lookup returns CDR1 SGHNT and CDR2 YYREEE (reference sequence). Trimming stripped 4 bases from V and 3 bases from J, with 14 bases between. This CDR3 region has 15 residues. CDR3 in amino acids: CASSAATVSYNEQFF. CDR3 DNA sequence: TGTGCCAGCAGCGCGGCCACGGTGAGCTACAATGAGCAGTTCTTC.

V gene TRBV28 combines with J gene TRBJ2-7, with 9 bases matching TRBD2. Germline-derived CDR1 and CDR2 are MDHEN and SYDVKM. The CDR3 loop spans 12 amino acids. Germline trimming cut 8 bases from V and 3 bases from J; bases unmatched to any gene: 2. The CDR3, as DNA: TGTGCCAGCGGAGCGGGAGGCTACGAGCAGTACTTC. Its protein product is CASGAGGYEQYF.

Here the CDR3 reads CASSQESSGVYAEQYF. CDR3 sequence (DNA): TGTGCCAGCAGCCAAGAATCTTCAGGGGTTTACGCCGAGCAGTACTTC. This chain uses TRBV3-1 with TRBJ2-7; D may be TRBD1 (6 bases). V lost 0 bases and J 6 bases, leaving 18 bases between the germline ends. The V gene's germline CDR1 is LGHDT and CDR2 YNNKEL (reference sequence). The CDR3 contains 16 residues.

The CDR3, as DNA: TGTGCCAGCAGCTTCCCCTTCTACGAGCAGTACTTC. Its translation is CASSFPFYEQYF. The rearrangement links TRBV7-2 to TRBJ2-7; D is unresolved. The germline V and J ends were trimmed by 3 bases and 3 bases, with 6 bases remaining between them. Germline assignment: CDR1 SGHTA and CDR2 FQGNSA. The CDR3 contains 12 residues.

The genes are TRBV27 and TRBJ2-2; 7 bases line up with TRBD1. Germline assignment: CDR1 MNHEY and CDR2 SMNVEV (reference sequence). The CDR3 consists of 16 residues. The junction had 7 bases not matched to a gene; V was cut back by 5 bases and J by 1 base. The DNA for the CDR3 is TGTGCCAGCAGTAGCTACAGGGGTTGGAACACCGGGGAGCTGTTTTTT. Protein product: CASSSYRGWNTGELFF.

The genes are TRBV29-1 and TRBJ1-1; tentatively, D is TRBD1 (5 bases). Germline values: CDR1 SQVTM, CDR2 ANQGSEA. V lost 7 bases and J 1 base, leaving 13 bases between the germline ends. This CDR3 is built from 13 residues. The CDR3 region is CSGEGHQNTEAFF. In DNA form, the CDR3 reads TGCAGCGGGGAGGGGCACCAGAACACTGAAGCTTTCTTT.

This clonotype was observed a few times. The chain joins TRBV29-1 to TRBJ2-3; either TRBD1 or TRBD2 may supply D (5 bases each). This CDR3 contains 12 residues. CDR1 SQVTM and CDR2 ANQGSEA come from the germline V gene. The ends were cut back, 0 bases at V and 6 bases at J, with 7 bases in the middle. CDR3 in DNA: TGCAGCGTTGAAGAGGGGACGGATACGCAGTATTTT. It translates to CSVEEGTDTQYF.

The CDR3 protein is CASSSGTGRATEAFF. The CDR3 nucleotides are TGCGCCAGCAGCTCCGGGACAGGGAGGGCGACTGAAGCTTTCTTT. V usage is TRBV5-1 and J usage is TRBJ1-1, with TRBD1 matching 9 bases. After removal of 3 bases from V and 5 bases from J, the junction contained 8 bases not matched to a gene. The germline V gene has CDR1 SGHRS and CDR2 YFSETQ. The CDR3 sequence is 15 residues long.

The table lists this clonotype with a count of one. The chain uses TRBV5-1 and TRBJ1-6; D remains unclear. Trimming cost V 0 bases and J 7 bases, with 11 bases left between them. The CDR3 loop spans 15 amino acids. Per the germline V gene, CDR1 is SGHRS and CDR2 is YFSETQ. CDR3 bases: TGCGCCAGCAGCTTGGAACAGTCAAGGAATTCACCCCTCCACTTT. Its translation: CASSLEQSRNSPLHF.

The genes are TRBV29-1 and TRBJ2-1, with 9 bases lining up with TRBD2. Trimming took 6 bases from V and 6 from J; bases not matched to a gene: 12. Germline assignment: CDR1 SQVTM and CDR2 ANQGSEA. The CDR3 runs to 15 residues. The CDR3 DNA reads as TGCAGCGTCCGACCGCCTAGCGGGGCCCGCAATGAGCAGTTCTTC. Protein sequence: CSVRPPSGARNEQFF.

V gene TRBV5-1 combines with J gene TRBJ2-7, with 7 bases fitting TRBD2. The length of the CDR3 is 13 residues. Looked up from germline, CDR1 is SGHRS and CDR2 is YFSETQ. Trimming took 4 bases from V and 8 from J; bases not matched to a gene: 9. CDR3 sequence reads: CASSQTSESQQYF. In nucleotides, the CDR3 is TGCGCCAGCAGCCAAACTAGCGAGTCGCAGCAGTACTTC.

The chain combines TRBV20-1 with TRBJ1-4, with D unclear. The CDR3 has 12 amino acids. V lost 0 bases and J 5 bases, leaving 4 bases between the germline ends. Germline loops: CDR1 DFQATT, CDR2 SNEGSKA (reference sequence). CDR3 sequence (DNA): TGCAGTGCTAGAGACGCAAATGAAAAACTGTTTTTT. Protein: CSARDANEKLFF.

The rearrangement links TRBV29-1 to TRBJ1-1; 7 bases map to TRBD1. Germline CDR1 and CDR2: SQVTM and ANQGSEA. The J segment lost 1 base and the V segment lost 6 bases, leaving 11 bases of the junction unmatched. There are 15 residues in the CDR3. The DNA of the CDR3 is TGCAGCGTGCCAAGAACAGGGGCGCCGAACACTGAAGCTTTCTTT. It is translated as CSVPRTGAPNTEAFF. The variable domain in full, completed from reference TRBV29-1 and TRBJ1-1, reads SAVISQKPSRDICQRGTSLTIQCQVDSQVTMMFWYRQQPGQSLTLIATANQGSEATYESGFVIDKFPISRPNLTFSTLTVSNMSPEDSSIYLCSVPRTGAPNTEAFFGQGTRLTVV.